This T cell receptor (beta chain) was identified in a study of beta chain features in type 1 diabetes. Study in general: Summed over all samples, the examined sorted cells came to roughly 110,000,000.

Investigators reverse transcribed all isolated RNA, so they sequenced expressed TCRB transcripts. Sequencing was performed with immunoSEQ multiplex PCR; in TCRdb, only in-frame clones are kept and a portion is missing. The sample comprises hundreds of thousands of clones, over 65% of which are singletons, and 0.053% rests with the top ten. As concerns this clone: Its matching antigen is unknown.

Notes on the study in general: Type 1 diabetes patients showed fewer insertions and more deletions at VDJ junctions.

Stem cell-like memory, regulatory, central memory and naive CD4+ cells were sorted via CD45RO/CCR7/CD25/CD127/CD95/CD27. The source material was naive CD4+ T cells from blood. This sequence originates from a man aged 25-40 years in good health.

The DNA of the CDR3 is TGTGCCAGTACCGCCCGGGACAGACAGACTGAAGCTTTCTTT. Its translation: CASTARDRQTEAFF. V usage is TRBV19 and J usage is TRBJ1-1; 7 positions match TRBD1. The CDR3 is 14 residues long. Losses at the gene ends were 7 bases for V and 5 bases for J; bases not matched to a gene: 10. Germline values: CDR1 LNHDA, CDR2 SQIVND (reference sequence).